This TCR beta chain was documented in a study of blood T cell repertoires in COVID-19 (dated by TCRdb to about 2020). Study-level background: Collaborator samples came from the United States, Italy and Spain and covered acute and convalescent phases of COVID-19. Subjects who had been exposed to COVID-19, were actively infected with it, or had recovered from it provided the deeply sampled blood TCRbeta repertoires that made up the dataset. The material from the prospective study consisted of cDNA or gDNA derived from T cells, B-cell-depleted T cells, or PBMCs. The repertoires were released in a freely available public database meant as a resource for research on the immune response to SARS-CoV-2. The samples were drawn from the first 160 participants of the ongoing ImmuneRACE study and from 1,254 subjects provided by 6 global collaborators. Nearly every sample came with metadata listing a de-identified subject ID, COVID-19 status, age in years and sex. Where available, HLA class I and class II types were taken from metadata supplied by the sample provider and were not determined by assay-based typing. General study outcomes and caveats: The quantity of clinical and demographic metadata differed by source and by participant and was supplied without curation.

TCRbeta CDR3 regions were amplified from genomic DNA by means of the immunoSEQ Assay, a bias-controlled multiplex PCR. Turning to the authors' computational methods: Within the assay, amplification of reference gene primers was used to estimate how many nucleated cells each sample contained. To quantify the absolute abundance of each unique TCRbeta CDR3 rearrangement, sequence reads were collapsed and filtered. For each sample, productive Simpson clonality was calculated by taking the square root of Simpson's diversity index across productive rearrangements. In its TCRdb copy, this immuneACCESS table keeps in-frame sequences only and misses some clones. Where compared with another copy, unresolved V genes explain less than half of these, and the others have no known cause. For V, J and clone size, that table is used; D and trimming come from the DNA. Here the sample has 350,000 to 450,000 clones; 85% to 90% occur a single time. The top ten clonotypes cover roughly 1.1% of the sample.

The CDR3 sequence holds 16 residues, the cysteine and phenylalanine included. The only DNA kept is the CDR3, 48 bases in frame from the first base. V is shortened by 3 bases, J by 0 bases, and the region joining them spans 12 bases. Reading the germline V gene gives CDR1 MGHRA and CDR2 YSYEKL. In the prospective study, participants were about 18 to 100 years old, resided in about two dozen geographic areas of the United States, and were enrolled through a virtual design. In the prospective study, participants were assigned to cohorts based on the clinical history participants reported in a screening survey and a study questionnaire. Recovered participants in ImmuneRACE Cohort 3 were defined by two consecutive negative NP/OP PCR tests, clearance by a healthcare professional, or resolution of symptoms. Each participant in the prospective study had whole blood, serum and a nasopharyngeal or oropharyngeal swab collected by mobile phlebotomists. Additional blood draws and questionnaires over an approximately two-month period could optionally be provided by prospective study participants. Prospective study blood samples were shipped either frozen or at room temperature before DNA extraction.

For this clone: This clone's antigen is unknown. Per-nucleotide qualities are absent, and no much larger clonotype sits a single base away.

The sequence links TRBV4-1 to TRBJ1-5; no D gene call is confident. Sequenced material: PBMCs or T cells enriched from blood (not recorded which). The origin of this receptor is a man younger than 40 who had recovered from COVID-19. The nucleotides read TGCGCCAGCAGCCAGACGACTGCAGCTAGCAATCAGCCCCAGCATTTT. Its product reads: CASSQTTAASNQPQHF.